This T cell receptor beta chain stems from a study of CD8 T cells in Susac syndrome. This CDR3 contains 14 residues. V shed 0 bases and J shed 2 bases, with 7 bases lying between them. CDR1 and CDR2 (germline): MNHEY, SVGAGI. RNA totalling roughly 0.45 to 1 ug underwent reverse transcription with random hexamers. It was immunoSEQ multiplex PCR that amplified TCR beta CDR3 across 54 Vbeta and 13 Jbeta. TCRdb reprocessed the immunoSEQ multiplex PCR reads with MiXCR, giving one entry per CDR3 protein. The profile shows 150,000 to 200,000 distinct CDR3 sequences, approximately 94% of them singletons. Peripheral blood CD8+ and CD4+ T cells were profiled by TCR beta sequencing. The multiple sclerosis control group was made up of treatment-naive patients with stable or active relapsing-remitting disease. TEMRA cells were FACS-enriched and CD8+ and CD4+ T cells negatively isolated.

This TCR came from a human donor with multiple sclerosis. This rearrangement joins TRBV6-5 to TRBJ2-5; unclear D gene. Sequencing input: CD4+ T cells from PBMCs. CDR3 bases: TGTGCCAGCAGTTACTCCGCGCCGCAAGAGACCCAGTACTTC. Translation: CASSYSAPQETQYF.